The rows below give T cell receptor beta chains drawn from one sample of a study of cytomegalovirus exposure and HLA in healthy donors. TCRdb's copy holds only in-frame clones and misses some; the assay was immunoSEQ multiplex PCR. The sample has about 330,000 clones, more than 80% seen once. Material: PBMCs. The receptors were sampled from a woman aged 18 to 35 in good health and CMV-seronegative. The CDR3 runs from the conserved cysteine through the conserved F or W. Each record gives: clone size, J gene, V gene, D gene, CDR3 protein, CDR3 DNA. A D gene is named only where the DNA matches it firmly. A clone size is listed for some rows: how often the clone was seen (once, few, many), or a class if it is expanded.

>few|TRBJ2-7|TRBV2|TRBD1
CASRGDRLAYEQYF
TGTGCCAGCAGGGGGGACAGGTTAGCCTACGAGCAGTACTTC
>-|TRBJ2-7|TRBV10-3|-
CAISAVSYEQYF
TGTGCCATCAGTGCAGTCTCCTACGAGCAGTACTTC
>-|TRBJ1-1|TRBV6-6|-
CASSYPGPYTEAFF
TGTGCCAGCAGTTACCCAGGGCCCTACACTGAAGCTTTCTTT
>-|TRBJ2-7|TRBV11-1|-
CASSLRTTSYEQYF
TGTGCCAGCAGCTTACGGACAACCTCCTACGAGCAGTACTTC
>-|TRBJ1-2|TRBV27|-
CASSSLGGGIYGYTF
TGTGCCAGCAGTTCTCTCGGCGGGGGGATCTATGGCTACACCTTC
>-|TRBJ2-2|TRBV4-2|TRBD2
CASSQAPLADPGELFF
TGTGCCAGCAGCCAAGCCCCCCTAGCGGATCCAGGGGAGCTGTTTTTT
>-|TRBJ2-2|TRBV2|TRBD2
CASGLAGVGELFF
TGTGCCTCCGGGCTAGCGGGAGTCGGGGAGCTGTTTTTT
>-|TRBJ1-2|TRBV28|TRBD1
CASTEVGTGIFNGYTF
TGTGCCAGCACCGAGGTCGGGACAGGGATATTTAACGGCTACACCTTC
>-|TRBJ2-3|TRBV11-2|TRBD2
CASSRLASSTDTQYF
TGTGCCAGCAGCCGACTAGCGTCTAGCACAGATACGCAGTATTTT
>-|TRBJ2-7|TRBV11-2|-
CASSPRTGPPYEQYF
TGTGCCAGCAGCCCCCGGACTGGACCTCCCTACGAGCAGTACTTC
>-|TRBJ2-2|TRBV5-1|-
CASSLSDTGELFF
TGCGCCAGCAGCTTGTCAGACACCGGGGAGCTGTTTTTT
>-|TRBJ1-2|TRBV19|-
CASKADSAVVWDGYTF
TGTGCCAGTAAGGCCGATTCTGCGGTGGTCTGGGATGGCTACACCTTC
>-|TRBJ2-1|TRBV2|TRBD1
CASSVTGTGNYNEQFF
TGTGCCAGCAGTGTAACCGGGACAGGGAACTACAATGAGCAGTTCTTC
>-|TRBJ2-7|TRBV27|TRBD1
CATTGQGVGEQYF
TGTGCCACCACGGGACAGGGGGTCGGCGAGCAGTACTTC
>few|TRBJ2-7|TRBV6-1|-
CAIVQVSSYEQYF
TGTGCCATCGTACAGGTGAGCTCCTACGAGCAGTACTTC
>-|TRBJ2-7|TRBV11-3|-
CASSLGEGYEQYF
TGTGCCAGCAGCTTAGGAGAGGGTTACGAGCAGTACTTC
>-|TRBJ1-3|TRBV4-3|-
CASSQEGSSSGNTIYF
TGCGCCAGCAGCCAAGAAGGGAGCAGCTCTGGAAACACCATATATTTT
>few|TRBJ2-3|TRBV7-3|-
CASSLRPTDTQYF
TGTGCCAGCAGCTTAAGGCCCACAGATACGCAGTATTTT
>-|TRBJ2-7|TRBV27|TRBD1
CASSSPGQSYEQYF
TGTGCCAGCAGTTCCCCGGGACAGTCCTACGAGCAGTACTTC
>-|TRBJ2-1|TRBV23-1|-
CASSARTFRHYNEQFF
TGCGCCAGCAGTGCCCGGACTTTCCGCCATTACAATGAGCAGTTCTTC
>-|TRBJ2-1|TRBV7-8|-
CASSLGLGQGMNEQFF
TGTGCCAGCAGCTTAGGTCTCGGGCAGGGTATGAATGAGCAGTTCTTC
>once|TRBJ1-2|TRBV10-3|-
CAISERGQGDGYGYTF
TGTGCCATCAGTGAGAGGGGCCAAGGAGACGGCTATGGCTACACCTTC
>-|TRBJ1-1|TRBV4-3|-
CASSQAGQLGTEAFF
TGCGCCAGCAGCCAAGCAGGGCAGCTGGGCACTGAAGCTTTCTTT
>once|TRBJ2-5|TRBV18|TRBD2
CASSSGLGQETQYF
TGTGCCAGCTCATCCGGACTAGGGCAAGAGACCCAGTACTTC
>-|TRBJ2-3|TRBV4-3|-
CASSQVSGGTDTQYF
TGCGCCAGCAGCCAAGTGTCAGGGGGGACAGATACGCAGTATTTT
>-|TRBJ2-3|TRBV5-1|-
CASSQVASADTQYF
TGCGCCAGCAGCCAGGTAGCGTCCGCAGATACGCAGTATTTT
>once|TRBJ2-5|TRBV4-3|TRBD2
CASSQEGSGRETQYF
TGCGCCAGCAGCCAAGAAGGTAGCGGGAGAGAGACCCAGTACTTC
>-|TRBJ2-7|TRBV27|TRBD1
CASALGGQAYEQYF
TGTGCCAGCGCACTTGGCGGACAGGCCTACGAGCAGTACTTC
>-|TRBJ2-2|TRBV4-1|TRBD2
CASSHLLAGKNTGELFF
TGCGCCAGCAGCCATCTCCTAGCGGGGAAGAACACCGGGGAGCTGTTTTTT
>-|TRBJ2-7|TRBV9|TRBD2
CASSVGSSGSTYEQYF
TGTGCCAGCAGCGTAGGTTCCAGCGGGAGTACCTACGAGCAGTACTTC
>-|TRBJ2-7|TRBV28|-
CASTKWGVNSYEQYF
TGTGCCAGCACCAAATGGGGGGTTAACTCCTACGAGCAGTACTTC
>-|TRBJ2-2|TRBV27|-
CASSPYSGVGTGELFF
TGTGCCAGCAGTCCGTACTCAGGGGTGGGGACCGGGGAGCTGTTTTTT
>-|TRBJ1-2|TRBV6-6|TRBD1
CASGQGGYGYTF
TGTGCCAGCGGTCAGGGGGGCTATGGCTACACCTTC
>-|TRBJ2-2|TRBV2|-
CASSLIRTVPNTGELFF
TGTGCCAGCAGTCTTATAAGGACAGTTCCAAACACCGGGGAGCTGTTTTTT
>once|TRBJ2-1|TRBV9|TRBD2
CASSPRGLAGVNEQFF
TGTGCCAGCAGCCCTCGGGGGCTAGCGGGAGTTAATGAGCAGTTCTTC
>-|TRBJ1-2|TRBV7-9|-
CASSSNQDRGTYGYTF
TGTGCCAGCAGCTCAAACCAGGACAGAGGAACTTATGGCTACACCTTC
>-|TRBJ2-3|TRBV29-1|TRBD2
CSLRGLVPDTQYF
TGCAGCTTAAGGGGACTAGTTCCAGATACGCAGTATTTT
>-|TRBJ2-1|TRBV27|-
CASSLVGADEQFF
TGTGCCAGCAGTTTAGTGGGGGCGGATGAGCAGTTCTTC
>-|TRBJ2-7|TRBV9|TRBD1
CASSAGQGFEQYF
TGTGCCAGCAGCGCGGGACAGGGATTCGAGCAGTACTTC
>-|TRBJ2-1|TRBV6-5|-
CASSYSGRPSNEQFF
TGTGCCAGCAGTTACTCGGGCCGCCCGAGCAATGAGCAGTTCTTC
>-|TRBJ2-7|TRBV14|-
CASSQLARPYEQYF
TGTGCCAGCAGCCAACTAGCGCGACCCTACGAGCAGTACTTC
>once|TRBJ2-5|TRBV10-3|-
CAISYRVGETQYF
TGTGCCATCAGCTACAGGGTTGGAGAGACCCAGTACTTC
>-|TRBJ1-2|TRBV6-5|-
CASSPFTNYGYTF
TGTGCCAGCAGCCCCTTTACTAACTATGGCTACACCTTC
>-|TRBJ2-7|TRBV7-9|-
CASSLQAGPSAYEQYF
TGTGCCAGCAGCTTACAGGCAGGCCCGTCGGCCTACGAGCAGTACTTC
>-|TRBJ2-2|TRBV6-1|-
CASSDESGELFF
TGTGCCAGCAGTGATGAGTCCGGGGAGCTGTTTTTT
>-|TRBJ2-2|TRBV19|TRBD2
CASSIQGYSGSGTGELFF
TGTGCCAGTAGTATCCAGGGCTACAGCGGGAGTGGCACCGGGGAGCTGTTTTTT
>-|TRBJ1-2|TRBV5-6|-
CASSLGGSDYGYTF
TGTGCCAGCAGCCTCGGGGGGTCGGACTATGGCTACACCTTC
>-|TRBJ1-2|TRBV19|-
CASSIDRQGYTF
TGTGCCAGTAGTATCGACAGACAGGGCTACACCTTC
>once|TRBJ2-1|TRBV14|TRBD2
CASSHWTSGSNEQFF
TGTGCCAGCAGCCATTGGACTAGCGGGAGTAATGAGCAGTTCTTC